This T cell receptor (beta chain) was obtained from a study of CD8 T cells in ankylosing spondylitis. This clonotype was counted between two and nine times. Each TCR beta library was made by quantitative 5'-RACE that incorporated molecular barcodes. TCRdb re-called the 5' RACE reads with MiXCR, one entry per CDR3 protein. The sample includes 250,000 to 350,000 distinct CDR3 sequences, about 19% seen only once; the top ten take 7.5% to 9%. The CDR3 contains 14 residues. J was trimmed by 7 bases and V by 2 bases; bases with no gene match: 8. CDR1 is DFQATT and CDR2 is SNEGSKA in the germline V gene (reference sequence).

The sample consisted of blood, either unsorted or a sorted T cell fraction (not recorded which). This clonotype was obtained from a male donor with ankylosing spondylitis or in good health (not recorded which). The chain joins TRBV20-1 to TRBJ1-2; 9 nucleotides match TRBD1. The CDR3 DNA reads TGCAGTGCTAGACGGGACAGGGAATATCGTGGCTACACCTTC. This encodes CSARRDREYRGYTF.